This note documents a single T cell receptor (beta chain) sequence. These data are taken from a study of identical twins. TCRdb re-called the 5' RACE reads with MiXCR, one entry per CDR3 protein. This table has more than 600,000 distinct CDR3 sequences, 15% to 20% appearing once. The sample was also reused in another study, on T cells expressing NK-cell markers. This second study says: In a group of several donors, dominant NKG2C+ clonotypes represented about 1.0-8% of CD8+ T cells.

This sequence originates from a woman aged 18-30 years in good health. The sequenced sample consisted of PBMCs.

CDR3 loop: CSASDGGSTDTQYF. The CDR3, as DNA: TGCAGTGCCTCGGACGGCGGGAGCACAGATACGCAGTATTTT. The chain carries TRBV20-1 and TRBJ2-3, with D perhaps matching TRBD2 (5 bases). The CDR3 runs 14 residues. Per the germline V gene, CDR1 is DFQATT and CDR2 is SNEGSKA (reference sequence). The V end lost 6 bases, the J end lost 0 bases, and 13 bases lay between the germline ends.